The clone carrying this T cell receptor beta chain was seen a few times. Single viable CD3+CD4+CD8-CD45RO+ cells were sorted as the memory CD4+ T cells. Serostatus was set by detecting CMV pp150, pp28, p38, p52 IgG. J gave up 7 bases and V 2 bases, and 7 bases lay outside the gene matches. This CDR3 is 15 amino acids long. Germline lookup yields CDR1 SGHDT and CDR2 YYEEEE. This sample was taken from a study of memory CD4+ T cells and cytomegalovirus serostatus. Sequenced by immunoSEQ multiplex PCR; TCRdb stores in-frame clones only, minus some. The data hold just over 25,000 clones, with around three quarters observed a single time.

The sequence derives from an adult in good health and CMV-seronegative. This sequence joins TRBV5-6 and TRBJ2-4; 9 bases are shared with TRBD2. The sequencing sample was made of memory CD4+ T cells from blood. The CDR3 nucleotides are TGTGCCAGCAGCTTCGGACTAGCGCCGCCGAACATTCAGTACTTC. Amino acids: CASSFGLAPPNIQYF. The full variable domain, its missing parts supplied by reference TRBV5-6 and TRBJ2-4, is DAGVTQSPTHLIKTRGQQVTLRCSPKSGHDTVSWYQQALGQGPQFIFQYYEEEERQRGNFPDRFSGHQFPNYSSELNVNALLLGDSALYLCASSFGLAPPNIQYFGAGTRLSVL.